These 5 T cell receptor beta chains originate from one sample sequenced in a study of blood T cell repertoires in COVID-19. The repertoire was sequenced with immunoSEQ multiplex PCR; TCRdb's copy has only in-frame clones and lacks some. The sample has fewer than 250,000 clones, approximately 83% seen once; the top ten hold around 4%. The sequenced material came from PBMCs or T cells enriched from blood (not recorded which). The source is a woman aged 40 to 50 with acute COVID-19.

This clone was recorded a few times. This CDR3 is also generated by other DNA sequences in the sample. The J gene is TRBJ1-6, the V gene TRBV15; D may be TRBD1 (6 bases). Trimming removed 3 bases at V and 6 bases at J, with 9 bases between. The CDR3 runs 14 residues. Germline assignment: CDR1 LNHNV and CDR2 YYDKDF (reference sequence). The CDR3 bases are TGTGCCACCAGCAGGAAAGGGGGTAATTCACCCCTCCACTTT. This sequence encodes CATSRKGGNSPLHF.

The V call is TRBV4-2, the J call TRBJ1-2; the match to TRBD1 covers 10 bases. Germline values: CDR1 LGHNA, CDR2 YNFKEQ. The CDR3 runs to 16 residues. V lost 3 bases and J lost 3; bases outside the gene matches: 7. CDR3 in DNA: TGTGCCAGCAGCCATCTGACAGGGGGCCTTGACTATGGCTACACCTTC. This gives the protein CASSHLTGGLDYGYTF.

The rearrangement links TRBV7-2 to TRBJ2-3; D possibly corresponds to TRBD2 (5 bases). CDR3 length: 17 residues. Trimming stripped 5 bases from V and 0 bases from J, with 18 bases between. Germline CDR1 reads SGHTA; CDR2 reads FQGNSA. The CDR3 region has the DNA TGTGCCAGCAGCCCTCAACTAGTATCCACTAGCACAGATACGCAGTATTTT. The encoded protein is CASSPQLVSTSTDTQYF.

This chain connects TRBV27 to TRBJ2-7, with D possibly matching TRBD2 (6 bases). Between the trimmed V and J ends, which lost 3 bases and 0 bases, there was a span of 9 bases. CDR1 and CDR2 from the germline V gene are MNHEY and SMNVEV (reference sequence). CDR3 length equals 14 residues. The CDR3: CASSFWRGSYEQYF. The CDR3 nucleotides read TGTGCCAGCAGTTTTTGGCGGGGCTCCTACGAGCAGTACTTC.

The sample holds one count of this clone. J is TRBJ2-7 and V is TRBV7-2; TRBD2 aligns across 7 bases. The junction had 9 bases not matched to a gene; V was cut back by 5 bases and J by 5 bases. The CDR3 runs 14 residues. Germline assignment: CDR1 SGHTA and CDR2 FQGNSA. The CDR3 DNA is TGTGCCAGCAGCCCACAAGCGGGAATCAACGAGCAGTACTTC. It specifies CASSPQAGINEQYF.